This T cell receptor (beta chain) was sequenced for a study of T cell clones after liver transplantation. Study-level points and caveats: Graft donor-reactive T cells may have migrated into the graft rather than being deleted.

Trimming left V 5 bases short and J 5 bases short, with 16 bases between. Germline V CDR1 and CDR2: SGHTA, FQGNSA. The CDR3 contains 14 residues. The repertoire was sequenced with immunoSEQ multiplex PCR; TCRdb's copy has only in-frame clones and lacks some. The sample records nearly 55,000 clones, around 84% being singletons. Thawed unstimulated PBMCs were FACS-sorted by CD3, CD4 and CD8 into two populations. Comments on this clone: What it recognizes is unknown.

Sequencing used CD4+ T cells from blood, obtained before liver transplant. The gene calls are TRBV7-2 and TRBJ2-7, with D perhaps matching TRBD1 (5 bases). The clonotype comes from a human donor who received a liver transplant. CDR3 DNA sequence: TGTGCCAGCAGCACAGATAGGGCCAGGGACGAGCAGTACTTC. It specifies CASSTDRARDEQYF.